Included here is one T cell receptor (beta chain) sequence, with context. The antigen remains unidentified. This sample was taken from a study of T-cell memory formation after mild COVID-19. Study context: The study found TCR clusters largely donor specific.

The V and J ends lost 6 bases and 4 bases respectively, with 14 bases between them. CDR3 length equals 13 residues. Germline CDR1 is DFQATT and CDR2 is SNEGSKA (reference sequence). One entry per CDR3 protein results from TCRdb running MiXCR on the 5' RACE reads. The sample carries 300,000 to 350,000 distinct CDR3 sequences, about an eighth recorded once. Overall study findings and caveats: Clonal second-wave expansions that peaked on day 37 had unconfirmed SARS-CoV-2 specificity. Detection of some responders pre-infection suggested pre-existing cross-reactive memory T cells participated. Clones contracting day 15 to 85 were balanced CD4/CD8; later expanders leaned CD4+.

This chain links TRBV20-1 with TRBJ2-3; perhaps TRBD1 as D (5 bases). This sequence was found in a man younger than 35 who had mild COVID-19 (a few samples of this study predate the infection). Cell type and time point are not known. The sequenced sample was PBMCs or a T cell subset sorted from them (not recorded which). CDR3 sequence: CSATRVWADTQYF. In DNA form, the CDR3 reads TGCAGTGCCACCAGGGTGTGGGCAGATACGCAGTATTTT.